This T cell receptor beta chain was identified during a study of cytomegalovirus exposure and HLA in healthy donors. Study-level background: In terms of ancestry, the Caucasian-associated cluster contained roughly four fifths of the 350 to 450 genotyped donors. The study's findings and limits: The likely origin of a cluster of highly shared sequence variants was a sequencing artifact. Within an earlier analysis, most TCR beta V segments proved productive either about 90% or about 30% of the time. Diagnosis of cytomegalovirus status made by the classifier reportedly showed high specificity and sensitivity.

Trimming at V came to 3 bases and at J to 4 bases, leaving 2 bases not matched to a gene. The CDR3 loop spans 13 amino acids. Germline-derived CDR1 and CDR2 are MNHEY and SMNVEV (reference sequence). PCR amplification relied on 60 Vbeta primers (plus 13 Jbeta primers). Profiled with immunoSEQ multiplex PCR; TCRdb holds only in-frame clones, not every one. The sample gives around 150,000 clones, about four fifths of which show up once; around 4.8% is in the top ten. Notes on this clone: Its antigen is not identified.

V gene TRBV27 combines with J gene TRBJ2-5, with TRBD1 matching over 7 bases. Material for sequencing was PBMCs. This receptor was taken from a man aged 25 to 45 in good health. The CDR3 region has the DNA TGTGCCAGCAGTTTGACAGGGTTAGAGACCCAGTACTTC. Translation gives CASSLTGLETQYF.